Listed here are 16 T cell receptor beta chains from one sample, sequenced in a study of T cells after yellow fever vaccination. TCRdb analysed the 5' RACE reads with MiXCR anew, one entry per CDR3 protein. The repertoire has 450,000 to 550,000 distinct CDR3 sequences, less than 25% of them found once; the top ten carry approximately 16%. The sample in question was PBMCs, obtained around 3 weeks after the first yellow fever vaccination. The source of these receptors is a man aged 18 to 30 who received the YFV17D yellow fever vaccine.

The CDR3, as DNA: TGTGCCAGCAGCATAGTAGCGGGGGGCCGCGAGCAGTACTTC. Residues: CASSIVAGGREQYF. This chain links TRBV7-2 with TRBJ2-7, with TRBD2 matching over 10 bases. The V and J ends lost 5 bases and 6 bases, in that order; junction bases with no gene match: 7. The CDR3 contains 14 residues. Germline CDR1 is SGHTA and CDR2 is FQGNSA.

This clonotype was seen only a few times. The V gene is TRBV11-1, the J gene TRBJ2-2; weak D call: TRBD1 (5 bases). This CDR3 is 16 amino acids long. Trimming removed 5 bases from V and 6 bases from J, with 19 bases in between. Germline V lookup: CDR1 SGHAT, CDR2 FQDESV (reference sequence). This CDR3 is CASSADREYLAGELFF. The CDR3 DNA sequence: TGTGCCAGCAGCGCCGACAGAGAATACCTGGCCGGGGAGCTGTTTTTT.

This clonotype was seen a handful of times. The V gene is TRBV5-1, the J gene TRBJ2-5; 11 bases fit TRBD1. Trimming cost V 5 bases and J 4 bases; bases outside gene matches: 7. The germline gives CDR1 SGHRS, CDR2 YFSETQ. There are 15 residues in the CDR3. Written as DNA, the CDR3 is TGCGCCAGCAGGATTTTAGGACAGGGGGCAGAGACCCAGTACTTC. Encoded protein: CASRILGQGAETQYF.

This clonotype was recorded a few times. The CDR3 here is CASSLGGYRDRAYEQYV. Here the CDR3 DNA reads TGTGCCAGCAGCTTGGGTGGGTACAGGGATAGGGCCTACGAGCAGTACGTC. The chain uses TRBV7-4 and TRBJ2-7, with a tentative D call TRBD1 (6 bases). Deletions cut 3 bases from V and 2 bases from J, with 20 bases between. CDR1 is SGHVT, CDR2 SQSDAQ, per germline. The CDR3 contains 17 residues.

The table lists this clonotype with a count of one. The rearrangement uses TRBV6-5 and TRBJ2-7; 9 bases fit TRBD2. The length of the CDR3 is 15 residues. The germline CDR1 and CDR2 sequences are MNHEY and SVGAGI. V lost 2 bases, J lost 3 bases, and 5 bases stayed unmatched. The CDR3 spells CASSYVLAGYYEQYF. The DNA for the CDR3 is TGTGCCAGCAGTTACGTCCTAGCGGGATACTACGAGCAGTACTTC.

For the CDR3, the DNA is TGTGCCAGCAGTTTCGGGTGGGGGAGTGGCTACACCTTC. Amino acids: CASSFGWGSGYTF. The rearrangement links TRBV12-3 or TRBV12-4 to TRBJ1-2, with TRBD1 as a possible D gene (5 bases). V gave up 3 bases and J gave up 7 bases, with 12 bases separating them. The CDR3 is 13 residues long.

The V gene is TRBV20-1, the J gene TRBJ2-1; 8 bases agree with TRBD2. V gave up 6 bases and J gave up 2 bases; unmatched junction bases: 27. CDR1 DFQATT and CDR2 SNEGSKA come from the germline V gene (reference sequence). The CDR3 sequence is 21 residues long. CDR3 DNA sequence: TGCAGTGCCCGTTATGGGCGGGGGGAACTACTGGCAGGGGTGACCTACAATGAGCAGTTCTTC. As protein: CSARYGRGELLAGVTYNEQFF.

In this sample, this clonotype turned up a few times. This chain connects TRBV27 to TRBJ2-4; D remains ambiguous. In germline, CDR1 is MNHEY, CDR2 SMNVEV (reference sequence). With 7 bases removed from V and 0 bases from J, the gap between germline ends came to 10 bases. The CDR3 is made up of 14 amino acids. CDR3 bases: TGTGCCAGCAAGGGTTCCCTAGCCAAAAACATTCAGTACTTC. As protein: CASKGSLAKNIQYF.

This clonotype showed up just a few times. This chain joins TRBV5-1 and TRBJ2-5; a possible D gene is TRBD2 (5 bases). V lost 2 bases and J lost 3, with 8 bases in between. Germline CDR1 reads SGHRS; CDR2 reads YFSETQ. The CDR3 contains 13 residues. In DNA form, the CDR3 reads TGCGCCAGCAGCTTCGGGGTGGAAGAGACCCAGTACTTC. Protein product: CASSFGVEETQYF.

The chain employs TRBV19 and TRBJ1-5; a weak D match, TRBD1 (6 bases). V lost 6 bases and J 5 bases, leaving 11 bases between the germline ends. The CDR3 loop spans 13 amino acids. Looked up from germline, CDR1 is LNHDA and CDR2 is SQIVND (reference sequence). The CDR3 DNA follows: TGTGCCAGTAGAAAGGACAGAGATCAGCCCCAGCATTTT. This sequence encodes CASRKDRDQPQHF.

The V gene is TRBV11-3, the J gene TRBJ2-5; no clear D. The V end lost 0 bases, the J end lost 7 bases, and 6 bases lay between the germline ends. CDR1 SGHNT and CDR2 YENEEA come from the germline V gene. This CDR3 spans 12 amino acids. CDR3 protein: CASSLESTTQYF. In DNA form, the CDR3 reads TGTGCCAGCAGCTTAGAGTCTACGACCCAGTACTTC.

The V and J genes are TRBV20-1 and TRBJ2-4; 15 positions agree with TRBD2. This CDR3 is built from 18 residues. Germline CDR1 reads DFQATT; CDR2 reads SNEGSKA (reference sequence). V dropped 6 bases and J dropped 8; count of bases not matched to a gene: 17. CDR3 loop: CSAPRGLAGGGFMDIQYF. The DNA of the CDR3 is TGCAGTGCCCCTCGAGGACTAGCGGGGGGGGGATTTATGGACATTCAGTACTTC.

This clonotype has just a few counts. The V and J genes are TRBV28 and TRBJ2-1; unclear D gene. Germline V lookup: CDR1 MDHEN, CDR2 SYDVKM. The V end lost 3 bases, the J end lost 12 bases, and 9 bases lay between the germline ends. This CDR3 spans 11 amino acids. The CDR3, as DNA: TGTGCCAGCAGTTTGGTTGAGGTGCAGTTCTTC. It codes for CASSLVEVQFF.

The chain combines TRBV4-3 with TRBJ2-7, with TRBD2 as a possible D gene (7 bases). V dropped 0 bases and J dropped 6 bases, with 15 bases sitting between them. CDR1 is LGHNA and CDR2 is YSLEER in the germline V gene. The length of the CDR3 is 15 residues. The CDR3 region has the DNA TGCGCCAGCAGCCAAGATAGGGGGGGCTTGAGCGAGCAGTACTTC. This translates into CASSQDRGGLSEQYF.

This clonotype has just a few counts. The chain combines TRBV6-2 or TRBV6-3 with TRBJ2-1; TRBD2 agrees at 9 bases. This CDR3 region has 14 residues. Germline trimming cut 2 bases from V and 7 bases from J; bases unmatched to any gene: 3. The germline CDR1 and CDR2 sequences are MNHEY and SVGEGT. CDR3 sequence reads: CASSYTRGGNEQFF. In nucleotides, the CDR3 is TGTGCCAGCAGTTACACGCGGGGGGGGAATGAGCAGTTCTTC.

The chain recombines TRBV7-2 with TRBJ2-1; no clear D gene. Trimming pared 2 bases from V and 13 bases from J, leaving 12 bases between. The CDR3 is 12 residues long. CDR1 SGHTA and CDR2 FQGNSA come from the germline V gene. The CDR3 DNA sequence: TGTGCCAGCAGCTTATCAAGATTAAGACAGTTCTTC. It encodes CASSLSRLRQFF.